The 10 T cell receptor beta chains listed next were all sequenced from one sample in a study of blood T cells in healthy people across ages. The second PCR ran about 6 to 12 cycles with a sample-barcoded 5' primer and J-beta primers. From the 5' RACE reads, TCRdb called clonotypes with MiXCR, one entry per CDR3 protein. The sample includes about 1.6 million distinct CDR3 sequences, 34% of them seen just once. The sequencing sample was made of blood. These receptors came from a woman younger than 45 in good health.

This clonotype was seen repeatedly, ten times or more. The chain carries TRBV6-5 and TRBJ2-5; 10 bases are a match to TRBD2. Losses at the gene ends were 0 bases for V and 5 bases for J; bases not matched to a gene: 3. This CDR3 has 15 residues. In germline, CDR1 is MNHEY, CDR2 SVGAGI. The CDR3 DNA reads as TGTGCCAGCAGTTACTCTAGCGGGAGGATGGAGACCCAGTACTTC. Its translation is CASSYSSGRMETQYF.

The V gene is TRBV6-6, the J gene TRBJ1-1, with TRBD1 matching 7 bases. This CDR3 comprises 13 residues. The germline V gene has CDR1 MNHNY and CDR2 SVGAGI (reference sequence). The V segment lost 2 bases and the J segment 7 bases; nucleotides outside the gene matches: 4. This CDR3 reads CASSYTAGGEAFF. DNA of the CDR3: TGTGCCAGCAGTTACACGGCAGGGGGTGAAGCTTTCTTT.

This clonotype was counted many times. A junction boundary mismatches the germline segment, possibly from a read error. This sequence joins TRBV5-6 and TRBJ2-7; D may be TRBD1 or TRBD2 (6 bases each). Per germline, CDR1 SGHDT and CDR2 YYEEEE. This CDR3 spans 13 amino acids. This CDR3 is CASSLGGGLEQYF. DNA for the CDR3: TGCGCCAGCAGCCTTGGAGGGGGTCTCGAGCAGTACTTC.

V gene TRBV11-1 combines with J gene TRBJ2-1; TRBD2 matches at 7 bases. V shed 1 base and J 6 bases; nucleotides not matched to a gene: 18. The CDR3 runs 19 residues. The V gene's germline CDR1 is SGHAT and CDR2 FQDESV (reference sequence). CDR3 bases: TGTGCCAGCAGCTTAGGAATGGCTAGCGGACGCCACTCTTTCAATGAGCAGTTCTTC. It encodes CASSLGMASGRHSFNEQFF.

The chain couples TRBV28 to TRBJ2-5; TRBD1 or TRBD2 may be the D gene (5 bases each). TRBJ2-7 explains the end of the DNA better; the J call may be wrong. The CDR3 has 14 residues. Germline CDR1 reads MDHEN; CDR2 reads SYDVKM. The CDR3 protein is CASRSPGTHGEQYF. In nucleotides, the CDR3 is TGTGCCAGCAGATCGCCCGGGACCCATGGCGAGCAGTACTTC.

This clonotype has more than one count but fewer than ten. The rearrangement joins TRBV9 to TRBJ1-2, with D unclear. Germline CDR1 and CDR2: SGDLS and YYNGEE. Trimming shortened V by 4 bases and J by 7 bases, and 14 bases separated the two germline ends. This CDR3 has 13 amino acids. CDR3 sequence: CASSPGGWGGYTF. The CDR3 DNA reads TGTGCCAGCAGCCCCGGTGGGTGGGGTGGCTACACCTTC.

This clonotype was seen only a few times. The chain uses TRBV9 and TRBJ1-2, with a weak D call TRBD1 (6 bases). CDR1 and CDR2 (germline): SGDLS, YYNGEE. This CDR3 has 13 residues. V lost 7 bases and J 3 bases, leaving 13 bases between the germline ends. CDR3: CASSRGGDYGYTF. DNA for the CDR3: TGTGCCAGCTCCAGGGGAGGGGACTATGGCTACACCTTC.

This clonotype was recorded a few times. The V call is TRBV12-3 or TRBV12-4, the J call TRBJ2-3; 12 nucleotides agree with TRBD2. The CDR3 runs to 18 residues. Trimming at V came to 3 bases and at J to 3 bases, leaving 10 bases not matched to a gene. The CDR3 DNA is TGTGCCAGCAGTTTCCCCCAATTAACTAGCGGGAGGACAGATACGCAGTATTTT. Protein: CASSFPQLTSGRTDTQYF.

This clonotype was recorded once. CDR3 sequence: CASVLDQSSYNEQFF. CDR3 DNA sequence: TGTGCCAGCGTCCTGGACCAGAGCTCCTACAATGAGCAGTTCTTC. This chain links TRBV2 with TRBJ2-1; D unresolved. Germline V gene sequence: CDR1 SNHLY, CDR2 FYNNEI. This CDR3 region has 15 residues. With 8 bases removed from V and 0 bases from J, the gap between germline ends came to 14 bases.

CDR3 DNA: TGTGCCATCAGCGCGGGCGGAGCGGCAAGCACAGATACGCAGTATTTT. Its protein product is CAISAGGAASTDTQYF. V and J are TRBV10-3 and TRBJ2-3, with TRBD2 as a possible D gene (5 bases). Per the germline V gene, CDR1 is ENHRY and CDR2 is SYGVKD. V gave up 6 bases and J gave up 0 bases, with 16 bases separating them. The CDR3 consists of 16 residues.